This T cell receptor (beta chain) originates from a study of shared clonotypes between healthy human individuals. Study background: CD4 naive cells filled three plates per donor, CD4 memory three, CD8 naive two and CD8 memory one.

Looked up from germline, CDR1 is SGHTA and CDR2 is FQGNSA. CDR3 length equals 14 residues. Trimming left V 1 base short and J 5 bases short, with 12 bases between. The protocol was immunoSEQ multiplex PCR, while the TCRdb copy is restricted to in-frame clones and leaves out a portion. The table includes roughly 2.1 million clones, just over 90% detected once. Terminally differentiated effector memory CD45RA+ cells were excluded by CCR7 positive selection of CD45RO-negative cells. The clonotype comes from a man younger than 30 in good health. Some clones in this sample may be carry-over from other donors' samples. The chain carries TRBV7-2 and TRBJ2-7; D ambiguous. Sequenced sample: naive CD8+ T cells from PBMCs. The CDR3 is CASSLEPGWDEQYF. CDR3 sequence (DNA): TGTGCCAGCAGCTTAGAGCCCGGTTGGGACGAGCAGTACTTC.